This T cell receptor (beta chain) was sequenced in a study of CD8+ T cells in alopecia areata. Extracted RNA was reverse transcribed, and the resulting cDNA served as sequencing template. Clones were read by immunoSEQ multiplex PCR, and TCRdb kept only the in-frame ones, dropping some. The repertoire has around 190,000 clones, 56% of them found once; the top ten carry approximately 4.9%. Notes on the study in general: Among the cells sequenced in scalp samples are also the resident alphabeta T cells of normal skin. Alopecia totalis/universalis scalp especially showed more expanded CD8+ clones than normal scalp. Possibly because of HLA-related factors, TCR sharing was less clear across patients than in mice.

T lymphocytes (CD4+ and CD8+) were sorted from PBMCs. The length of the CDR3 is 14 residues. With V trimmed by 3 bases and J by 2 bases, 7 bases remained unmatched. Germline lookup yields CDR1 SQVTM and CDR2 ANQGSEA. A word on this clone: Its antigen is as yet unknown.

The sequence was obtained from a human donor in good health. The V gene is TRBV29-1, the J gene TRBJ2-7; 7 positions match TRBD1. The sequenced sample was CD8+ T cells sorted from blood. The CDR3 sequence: CSVEGDSGTYEQYF. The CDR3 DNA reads TGCAGCGTTGAGGGGGACAGCGGAACCTACGAGCAGTACTTC.